Each of the 25 T cell receptor beta chains below was sequenced from the same sample in a study of OX40 agonist ivuxolimab in advanced cancers. Clones were sequenced by immunoSEQ multiplex PCR, and TCRdb holds only the in-frame ones, with some missing. The sample has 50,000 to 65,000 clones; over 80% are singletons. Sequencing was performed on CD4+ or CD8+ T cells sorted from blood, taken in a trial of the OX40 agonist ivuxolimab. The origin of the receptors is an adult with an advanced solid tumor such as melanoma, head and neck, liver or kidney cancer.

The rearrangement links TRBV18 to TRBJ2-2; 10 nucleotides line up with TRBD2. In germline, CDR1 is KGHSH, CDR2 LQKENI. The CDR3 has 16 amino acids. V dropped 0 bases and J dropped 4; count of bases not matched to a gene: 2. CDR3 DNA: TGTGCCAGCTCACCACCCGTAGCGGGAGGCACCGGGGAGCTGTTTTTT. Translation gives CASSPPVAGGTGELFF. The full variable domain, in which reference TRBV18 and TRBJ2-2 provide the parts outside the CDR3, is NAGVMQNPRHLVRRRGQEARLRCSPMKGHSHVYWYRQLPEEGLKFMVYLQKENIIDESGMPKERFSAEFPKEGPSILRIQQVVRGDSAAYFCASSPPVAGGTGELFFGEGSRLTVL.

The gene calls are TRBV20-1 and TRBJ1-2; maybe TRBD1 (5 bases). The CDR3 spans 11 residues. V lost 6 bases and J lost 5, with 10 bases in between. Looked up from germline, CDR1 is DFQATT and CDR2 is SNEGSKA (reference sequence). CDR3 nucleotide sequence: TGCAGTGCCACCCCAGGGTATGGCTACACCTTC. Translated, it gives CSATPGYGYTF.

This CDR3 is CASRANQETQAFF. In DNA, the CDR3 is TGTGCCAGCAGGGCCAACCAGGAAACCCAAGCTTTCTTT. The chain has TRBV27 and TRBJ1-1; D not certain. Germline-derived CDR1 and CDR2 are MNHEY and SMNVEV (reference sequence). The CDR3 has 13 residues. Trimming removed 6 bases from V and 9 bases from J, with 17 bases in between.

The chain combines TRBV11-2 with TRBJ2-7, with 13 bases fitting TRBD2. V was pared by 4 bases and J by 2 bases, with 14 bases of the junction left unmatched. This CDR3 region has 19 residues. The germline CDR1 and CDR2 sequences are SGHAT and FQNNGV. As DNA, the CDR3 is TGTGCCAGCAGCTCTTTCTGGACTAGCGGGAGCCTACGGACCTACGAGCAGTACTTC. Encoded protein: CASSSFWTSGSLRTYEQYF.

This clone was counted between two and nine times. The chain links TRBV2 to TRBJ1-1; possibly TRBD1 for D (5 bases). CDR3 size: 12 residues. The germline V gene encodes CDR1 SNHLY and CDR2 FYNNEI. V lost 7 bases and J lost 9, with 15 bases in between. The CDR3 region has the DNA TGTGCCAGCACTCCTTCGGGGGTCCAAGCTTTCTTT. Protein product: CASTPSGVQAFF.

On this clone itself: The sample has other DNA sequences that encode this CDR3 too. The chain joins TRBV2 to TRBJ2-5; D is ambiguous. V was shortened by 6 bases and J by 2 bases, with 13 bases between the two germline ends. The V gene's germline CDR1 is SNHLY and CDR2 FYNNEI. The CDR3 has 14 residues. The CDR3 region is CASSGEGVQETQYF. The DNA for the CDR3 is TGTGCCAGCAGCGGCGAAGGAGTTCAAGAGACCCAGTACTTC.

This chain connects TRBV7-9 to TRBJ2-5; D is uncertain. V lost 4 bases to trimming and J lost 4 bases, with 13 bases between them. From germline, CDR1 is SEHNR and CDR2 FQNEAQ (reference sequence). This CDR3 comprises 14 residues. This CDR3 is CASSSAPERETQYF. For the CDR3, the DNA is TGTGCCAGCAGCTCTGCTCCGGAGCGAGAGACCCAGTACTTC.

The chain has TRBV14 and TRBJ1-1; no clear D. Deletions cut 4 bases from V and 1 base from J, with 10 bases between. CDR3 length equals 14 residues. In germline, CDR1 is SGHDN, CDR2 FVKESK. The CDR3 loop reads CASSRTLGNTEAFF. For the CDR3, the DNA is TGTGCCAGCAGCCGTACACTGGGGAACACTGAAGCTTTCTTT.

The CDR3 loop reads CASSFTVRGGTPDTQYF. In nucleotides, the CDR3 is TGCGCCAGCAGCTTCACCGTCAGGGGGGGAACGCCAGATACGCAGTATTTT. The chain employs TRBV5-1 and TRBJ2-3, with D perhaps given as TRBD1 or TRBD2 (7 bases each). The CDR3 loop spans 17 amino acids. Germline V gives CDR1 SGHRS, CDR2 YFSETQ. The V end was cut by 2 bases, the J end by 4 bases, with 20 bases between.

The chain employs TRBV7-2 and TRBJ2-1; possibly TRBD2 for D (5 bases). Per the germline V gene, CDR1 is SGHTA and CDR2 is FQGNSA. The CDR3 runs 16 residues. V lost 1 base, J lost 0 bases, and 10 bases lay in between. CDR3 sequence reads: CASSLVVGSSYNEQFF. CDR3 nucleotides: TGTGCCAGCAGCTTAGTGGTAGGGAGCTCCTACAATGAGCAGTTCTTC.

The V call is TRBV14, the J call TRBJ2-5, with D possibly being TRBD2 (6 bases). The DNA end is more similar to TRBJ2-7, so the J call may be wrong. Germline assignment: CDR1 SGHDN and CDR2 FVKESK. The CDR3 length is 14 residues. CDR3 region: CASSQVAGSYEQYF. For the CDR3, the DNA is TGTGCCAGCAGCCAAGTTGCGGGGTCCTACGAGCAGTACTTC.

The V and J genes are TRBV28 and TRBJ1-2; 9 positions agree with TRBD1. This CDR3 has 13 amino acids. The germline CDR1 and CDR2 sequences are MDHEN and SYDVKM. Trimming at V came to 7 bases and at J to 4 bases, leaving 4 bases not matched to a gene. The CDR3 bases are TGTGCCAGCACCCCGGGACAGGGCTATGGCTACACCTTC. This sequence encodes CASTPGQGYGYTF.

CDR3 loop: CASSNPSWDSKNIQYF. Written as DNA, the CDR3 is TGTGCCAGCAGCAACCCGTCTTGGGACAGTAAAAACATTCAGTACTTC. The chain links TRBV21-1 to TRBJ2-4; TRBD1 reflects the table's D call only, with no check against the DNA. TRBV21-1 is a listed pseudogene. The CDR3 loop spans 16 amino acids.

The CDR3: CASSLQGQETQYF. CDR3 bases: TGTGCCAGTAGTTTGCAGGGTCAAGAGACCCAGTACTTC. This chain joins TRBV19 and TRBJ2-5; a weak D match, TRBD1 (5 bases). This CDR3 has 13 amino acids. Between the trimmed V and J ends, which lost 5 bases and 2 bases, there was a span of 9 bases. From germline, CDR1 is LNHDA and CDR2 SQIVND (reference sequence).

The chain recombines TRBV7-6 with TRBJ2-1; D is perhaps TRBD2 (7 bases). Trimming left V 2 bases short and J 1 base short, with 18 bases between. Germline V gives CDR1 SGHVS, CDR2 FNYEAQ. This CDR3 is 18 amino acids long. The CDR3 protein is CASSLYLRGGGSYNEQFF. CDR3 DNA sequence: TGTGCCAGCAGCTTATATTTAAGGGGGGGAGGGTCCTACAATGAGCAGTTCTTC.

The CDR3 region is CASSLERKGYTF. CDR3 DNA: TGTGCCAGCAGCTTAGAAAGGAAGGGCTACACCTTC. V usage is TRBV7-2 and J usage is TRBJ1-2; D gene unclear. CDR1 SGHTA and CDR2 FQGNSA come from the germline V gene. V lost 1 base, J lost 8 bases, and 8 bases lay in between. The CDR3 runs 12 residues.

The V and J genes are TRBV5-1 and TRBJ2-1; tentatively, D is TRBD1 (5 bases). Germline V gives CDR1 SGHRS, CDR2 YFSETQ. CDR3 size: 14 residues. The germline V and J ends were trimmed by 0 bases and 6 bases, with 10 bases remaining between them. CDR3 DNA sequence: TGCGCCAGCAGCTTGGGGGGCCTGGGCAATGAGCAGTTCTTC. Protein product: CASSLGGLGNEQFF.

The V gene is TRBV5-5, the J gene TRBJ1-1; D not resolved. V shed 0 bases and J shed 6 bases, with 12 bases lying between them. The V gene's germline CDR1 is SGHKS and CDR2 YYEKEE (reference sequence). The CDR3 totals 14 residues. The chain's CDR3 is CASSLAPRAAEAFF. As DNA, the CDR3 is TGTGCCAGCAGCTTGGCCCCGAGGGCCGCTGAAGCTTTCTTT.

This clone was seen just once. CDR3 residues: CASRAGGAVVYGYTF. CDR3 in DNA: TGTGCCAGCAGAGCAGGGGGCGCAGTGGTCTATGGCTACACCTTC. V gene TRBV6-5 combines with J gene TRBJ1-2, with 8 bases lining up with TRBD1. This CDR3 has 15 residues. Trimming took 6 bases from V and 4 from J; bases not matched to a gene: 10. The germline CDR1 and CDR2 sequences are MNHEY and SVGAGI.

In nucleotides, the CDR3 is TGTGCCAGCAGCAGAAAAAGGGGGCTGGGTATCGGGGCCTATGAGCAGTTCTTC. Residues: CASSRKRGLGIGAYEQFF. V usage is TRBV21-1 and J usage is TRBJ2-1; the D call TRBD1 from the table was never checked on the DNA. TRBV21-1 is a pseudogene. CDR3 length: 18 amino acids.

The V call is TRBV6-4, the J call TRBJ2-7, with D possibly being TRBD2 (7 bases). V was cut by 11 bases and J by 5 bases, with 13 bases left in between. The CDR3 totals 11 residues. CDR1 and CDR2 from the germline V gene are MRHNA and SNTAGT. In nucleotides, the CDR3 is TGTGCCGACGTAGGGGGGGACGAGCAGTACTTC. The encoded protein is CADVGGDEQYF.

The chain employs TRBV13 and TRBJ2-7; D remains unclear. There are 16 residues in the CDR3. Trimming removed 4 bases from V and 0 bases from J, with 16 bases in between. Germline V lookup: CDR1 PRHDT, CDR2 FYEKMQ (reference sequence). The chain's CDR3 is CASSSKKTPNSYEQYF. The CDR3 DNA sequence: TGTGCCAGCAGCTCGAAGAAGACACCCAACTCCTACGAGCAGTACTTC.

The chain uses TRBV25-1 and TRBJ2-2, with D possibly matching TRBD2 (5 bases). The V gene's germline CDR1 is MGHDK and CDR2 SYGVNS. V was shortened by 6 bases and J by 1 base, with 12 bases between the two germline ends. The CDR3 has 15 residues. The CDR3 loop reads CASSPGELNTGELFF. The CDR3 DNA reads TGTGCCAGCAGCCCCGGGGAGCTGAACACCGGGGAGCTGTTTTTT.

The chain employs TRBV28 and TRBJ1-2; 9 bases map to TRBD1. The CDR3 is 16 amino acids. V gave up 5 bases and J gave up 8 bases; unmatched junction bases: 15. The germline CDR1 and CDR2 sequences are MDHEN and SYDVKM. The CDR3 reads CASSPRPGQGLGGYTF. The CDR3 DNA reads as TGTGCCAGCAGTCCGAGGCCGGGACAGGGTCTGGGGGGCTACACCTTC.

The V and J genes are TRBV6-4 and TRBJ1-2; 7 bases map to TRBD1. Trimming cost V 3 bases and J 7 bases; bases outside gene matches: 8. Germline V gene data show CDR1 as MRHNA and CDR2 as SNTAGT. This CDR3 is 14 amino acids long. The CDR3 coding sequence is TGTGCCAGCAGTGAGACAGGGAGTAAAGGTGGCTACACCTTC. Its protein is CASSETGSKGGYTF.